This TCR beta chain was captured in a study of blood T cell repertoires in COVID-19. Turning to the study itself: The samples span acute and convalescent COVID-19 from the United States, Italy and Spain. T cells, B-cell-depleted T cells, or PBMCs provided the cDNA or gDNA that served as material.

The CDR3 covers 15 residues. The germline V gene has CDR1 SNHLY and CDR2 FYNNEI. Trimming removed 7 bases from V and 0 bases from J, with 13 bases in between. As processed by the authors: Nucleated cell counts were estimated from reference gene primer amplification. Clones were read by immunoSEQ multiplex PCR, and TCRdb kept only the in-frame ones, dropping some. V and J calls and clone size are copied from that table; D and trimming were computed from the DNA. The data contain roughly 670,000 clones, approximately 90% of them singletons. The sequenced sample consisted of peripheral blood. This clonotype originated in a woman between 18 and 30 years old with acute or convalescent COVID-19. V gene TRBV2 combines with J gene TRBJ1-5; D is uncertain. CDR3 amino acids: CASKAGGSSNQPQHF. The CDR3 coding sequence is TGTGCCAGCAAGGCGGGAGGGAGTAGCAATCAGCCCCAGCATTTT.